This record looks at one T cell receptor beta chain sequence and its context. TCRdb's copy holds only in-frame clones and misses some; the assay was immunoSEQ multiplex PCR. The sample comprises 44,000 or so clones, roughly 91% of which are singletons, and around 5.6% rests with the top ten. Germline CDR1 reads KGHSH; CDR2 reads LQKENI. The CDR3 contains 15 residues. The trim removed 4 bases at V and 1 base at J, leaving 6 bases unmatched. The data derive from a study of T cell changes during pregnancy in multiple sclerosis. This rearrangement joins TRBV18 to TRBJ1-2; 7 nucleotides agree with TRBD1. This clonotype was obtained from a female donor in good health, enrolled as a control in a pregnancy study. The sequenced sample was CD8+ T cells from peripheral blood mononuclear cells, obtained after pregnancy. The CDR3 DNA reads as TGTGCCAGCTCACAACAGGGGACCCTTAACTATGGCTACACCTTC. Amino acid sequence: CASSQQGTLNYGYTF.